What follows describes a single TCR beta chain. RNA in amounts of roughly 0.5 to 1 ug was reverse transcribed with random hexamers. Via MiXCR, TCRdb re-called the immunoSEQ multiplex PCR reads, giving one row per CDR3 protein. The sample includes around 300,000 distinct CDR3 sequences, 65% to 90% of them seen just once. This entry comes from a study of CD8 T cells in Susac syndrome. This CDR3 spans 14 amino acids. Germline assignment: CDR1 MNHNY and CDR2 SVGAGI (reference sequence). Trimming pared 5 bases from V and 5 bases from J, leaving 16 bases between. This chain connects TRBV6-6 to TRBJ2-7, with a weak D call TRBD1 (5 bases). The source material was CD8+ T cells from PBMCs. This clonotype was sampled from a human donor with multiple sclerosis. The CDR3 protein is CASSQGATIDEQYF. CDR3 DNA sequence: TGTGCCAGCAGTCAAGGGGCTACAATCGACGAGCAGTACTTC.